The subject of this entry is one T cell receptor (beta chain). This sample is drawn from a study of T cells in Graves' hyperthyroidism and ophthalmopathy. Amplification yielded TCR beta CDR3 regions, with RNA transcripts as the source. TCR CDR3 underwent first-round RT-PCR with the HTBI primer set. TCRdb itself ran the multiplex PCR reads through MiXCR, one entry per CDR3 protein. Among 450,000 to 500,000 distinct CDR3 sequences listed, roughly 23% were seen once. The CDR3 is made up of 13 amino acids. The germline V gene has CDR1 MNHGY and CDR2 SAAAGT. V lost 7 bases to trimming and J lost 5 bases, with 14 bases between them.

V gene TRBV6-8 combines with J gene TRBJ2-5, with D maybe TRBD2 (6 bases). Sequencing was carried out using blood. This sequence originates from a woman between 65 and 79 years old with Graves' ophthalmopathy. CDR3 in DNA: TGTGCCAGCAAGCCCCCGGGGAGGGAGACCCAGTACTTC. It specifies CASKPPGRETQYF.